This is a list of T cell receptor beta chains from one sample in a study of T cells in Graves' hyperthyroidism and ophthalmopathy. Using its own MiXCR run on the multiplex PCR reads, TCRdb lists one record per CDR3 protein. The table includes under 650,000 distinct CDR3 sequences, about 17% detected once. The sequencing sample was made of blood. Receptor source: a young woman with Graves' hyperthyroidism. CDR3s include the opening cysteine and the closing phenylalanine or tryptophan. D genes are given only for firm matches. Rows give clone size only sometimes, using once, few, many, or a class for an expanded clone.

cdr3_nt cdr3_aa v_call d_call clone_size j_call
TGTGCCAGCAGCTCTAGCGGACCCTACGAGCAGTACTTC CASSSSGPYEQYF TRBV7-2 TRBD2 NA TRBJ2-7
TGCGCCAGCAGCTCCCGGACAGGGGGCGGGGCTGAAGCTTTCTTT CASSSRTGGGAEAFF TRBV5-1 TRBD1 NA TRBJ1-1
TGTGCCAGCAGCTATACGTTCAGATTGTCGGGACGGCTACACTATGGCTACACCTTC CASSYTFRLSGRLHYGYTF TRBV5-8 NA few TRBJ1-2
TGTGCCTGGAGTGGGCTCTCTGGAAACACCATATATTTT CAWSGLSGNTIYF TRBV30 NA NA TRBJ1-3
TGTGCCAGCAGCTACAGGGGGGCAGATACGCAGTATTTT CASSYRGADTQYF TRBV7-9 TRBD1 many TRBJ2-3
TGTGCCAGCAGTGGGGGACCCTATGGCTACACCTTC CASSGGPYGYTF TRBV6-1 NA few TRBJ1-2
TGTGCCAGCACCCGGGACAGGGGGCAAGAGAGAGATGGAAACACCATATATTTT CASTRDRGQERDGNTIYF TRBV2 TRBD1 NA TRBJ1-3
TGTGCCAGCAGTTCCCTTTCCTCCGAAGCGGGGGAAGCCTACAATGAGCAGTTCTTC CASSSLSSEAGEAYNEQFF TRBV6-1 TRBD2 many TRBJ2-1
TGTGCCAGCAGGGATTCGACACATTATAGCAATCAGCCCCAGCATTTT CASRDSTHYSNQPQHF TRBV2 NA many TRBJ1-5
TGTGCCAGCACCACGGGAAGACTCGAGCAGTACTTC CASTTGRLEQYF TRBV6-2/TRBV6-3 NA NA TRBJ2-7
TGTGCCAGCAGCTACATCCAGGGTCGTCTCCACAATGAGCAGTTCTTC CASSYIQGRLHNEQFF TRBV7-9 NA many TRBJ2-1